The present T cell receptor beta chain was sequenced within a study of glioma-infiltrating T cells. Study background: Blood libraries targeted about 4.5- to 11-fold coverage of 1 million or so T cells. Broader study findings: A blood CDR3 motif signature was depleted in highly divergent patients.

Using RNA template, CDR3s of TCR alpha and beta were amplified with iRepertoire arm-PCR. TCRdb re-called the multiplex PCR reads through MiXCR, storing one row per CDR3 protein. Of more than 350,000 distinct CDR3 sequences detected, roughly two fifths appear once; the ten largest clones hold more than 10%. CDR3 size: 16 residues. The J segment lost 4 bases and the V segment lost 4 bases, leaving 9 bases of the junction unmatched. The germline V gene has CDR1 SGHRS and CDR2 YFSETQ. To note about this clonotype: Antigen specificity is unknown.

The clonotype was recovered from a human donor with low-grade glioma or glioblastoma, undergoing nonglioma brain surgery, or in good health (not recorded which). The sample consisted of glioma tissue, nonneoplastic brain tissue, or PBMCs (not recorded which). The chain carries TRBV5-1 and TRBJ2-5, with TRBD1 matching over 11 bases. The CDR3 DNA sequence: TGCGCCAGCAGCAAAGGACAGGGGGCCCTCGGAGAGACCCAGTACTTC. Translation gives CASSKGQGALGETQYF.